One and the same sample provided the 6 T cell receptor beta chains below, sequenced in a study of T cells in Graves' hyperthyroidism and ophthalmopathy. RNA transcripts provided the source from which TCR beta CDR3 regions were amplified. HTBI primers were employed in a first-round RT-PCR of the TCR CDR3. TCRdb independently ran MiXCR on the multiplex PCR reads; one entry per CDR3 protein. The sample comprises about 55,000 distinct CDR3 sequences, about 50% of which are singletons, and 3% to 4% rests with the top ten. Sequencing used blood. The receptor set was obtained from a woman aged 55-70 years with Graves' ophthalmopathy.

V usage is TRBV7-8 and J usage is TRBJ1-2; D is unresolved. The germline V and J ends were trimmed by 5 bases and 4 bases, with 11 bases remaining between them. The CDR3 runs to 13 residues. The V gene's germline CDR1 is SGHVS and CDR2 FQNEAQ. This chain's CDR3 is CASSPRTPYGYTF. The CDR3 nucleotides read TGTGCCAGCAGCCCCCGGACTCCCTATGGCTACACCTTC.

The CDR3 region has the DNA TGTGCCAGCAGCTTAGTGGTGTCTGGGGCCAACGTCCTGACTTTC. This codes for CASSLVVSGANVLTF. This sequence joins TRBV7-9 and TRBJ2-6; D not resolved. Trimming left V 1 base short and J 1 base short, with 5 bases between. Germline V CDR1 and CDR2: SEHNR, FQNEAQ (reference sequence). The CDR3 runs to 15 residues.

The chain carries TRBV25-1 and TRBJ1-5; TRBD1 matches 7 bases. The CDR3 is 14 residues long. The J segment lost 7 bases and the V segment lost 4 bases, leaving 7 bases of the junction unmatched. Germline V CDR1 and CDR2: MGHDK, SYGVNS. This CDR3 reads CASSGAGTAQPQHF. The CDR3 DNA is TGTGCCAGCAGTGGGGCCGGGACAGCACAGCCCCAGCATTTT.

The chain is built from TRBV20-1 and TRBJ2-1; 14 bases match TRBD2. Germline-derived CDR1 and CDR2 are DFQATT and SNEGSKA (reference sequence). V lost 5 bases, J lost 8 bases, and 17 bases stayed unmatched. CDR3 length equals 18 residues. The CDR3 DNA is TGCAGTGCTGCTGCCCAGGTCGGGACTAGCGGGAGACTAGATGAGCAGTTCTTC. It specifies CSAAAQVGTSGRLDEQFF.

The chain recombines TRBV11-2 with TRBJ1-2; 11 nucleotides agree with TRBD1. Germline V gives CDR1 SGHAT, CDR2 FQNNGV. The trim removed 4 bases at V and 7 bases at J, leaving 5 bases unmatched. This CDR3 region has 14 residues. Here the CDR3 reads CASSSGTGGSGYTF. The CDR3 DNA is TGTGCCAGCAGCTCCGGGACAGGGGGTAGTGGCTACACCTTC.

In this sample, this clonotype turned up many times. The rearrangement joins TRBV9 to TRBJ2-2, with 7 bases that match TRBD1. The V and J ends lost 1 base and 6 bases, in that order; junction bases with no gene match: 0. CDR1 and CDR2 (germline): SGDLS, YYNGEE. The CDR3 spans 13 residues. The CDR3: CASSVQGAGELFF. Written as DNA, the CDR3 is TGTGCCAGCAGCGTACAGGGGGCCGGGGAGCTGTTTTTT.